The 21 T cell receptor beta chains below were found in one sample sequenced in a study of Graves' ophthalmopathy and Graves' hyperthyroidism. Amplification of the TCR beta CDR3 regions used RNA transcripts (as template). A first-round RT-PCR used HTBI primers, followed by a second-round multiplex PCR. TCRdb re-called the multiplex PCR reads through MiXCR, storing one row per CDR3 protein. The sample has about 240,000 distinct CDR3 sequences; about 47% are singletons. Specimen: peripheral blood. These receptors were collected from an adult man with Graves' ophthalmopathy.

This clonotype was seen more than once but under ten times. This chain joins TRBV11-2 and TRBJ2-7; the D is unclear. TRBJ2-1 matches the DNA end more closely, so the J call is doubtful. This CDR3 contains 16 residues. CDR1 is SGHAT and CDR2 is FQNNGV in the germline V gene. CDR3 sequence (DNA): TGTGCCAGCAGCTTAGATCTAGGACCAGCAATCAATGAGCAGTTCTTC. It codes for CASSLDLGPAINEQFF.

This clonotype was picked up a small number of times. The V gene is TRBV2, the J gene TRBJ2-2; 7 bases are shared with TRBD2. V was pared by 6 bases and J by 6 bases, with 7 bases of the junction left unmatched. This CDR3 is 14 amino acids long. The germline V gene encodes CDR1 SNHLY and CDR2 FYNNEI. CDR3 residues: CASRREGLAGELFF. CDR3 sequence (DNA): TGTGCCAGCAGGAGGGAGGGCTTGGCCGGGGAGCTGTTTTTT.

This clonotype was found a few times. The chain has TRBV10-3 and TRBJ2-7; the match to TRBD2 covers 10 bases. CDR3 length equals 15 residues. V lost 10 bases and J lost 2; bases outside the gene matches: 11. Germline-derived CDR1 and CDR2 are ENHRY and SYGVKD. CDR3 nucleotide sequence: TGTGCCAACACTAGCGGGAACATATTCCCCTACGAGCAGTACTTC. It codes for CANTSGNIFPYEQYF.

Comment on this clonotype: A much larger clone is a single base away; this may be a read error. This chain connects TRBV7-9 to TRBJ1-1; D gene uncertain. The CDR3 has 13 residues. The V and J ends lost 5 bases and 2 bases respectively, with 9 bases between them. CDR1 SEHNR and CDR2 FQNEAQ come from the germline V gene (reference sequence). DNA of the CDR3: TGTGCCAGCAGCCAGGACTACAACACTGAAGCTTTCTTT. Translating gives CASSQDYNTEAFF.

This clonotype has only a few counts. This rearrangement joins TRBV20-1 to TRBJ1-4, with D possibly matching TRBD1 (5 bases). Germline V gives CDR1 DFQATT, CDR2 SNEGSKA (reference sequence). The CDR3 runs 13 residues. V was shortened by 2 bases and J by 10 bases, with 14 bases between the two germline ends. DNA for the CDR3: TGCAGTGCTAGAATTGACAGCCTGGGAAAACTGTTTTTT. The encoded protein is CSARIDSLGKLFF.

This clonotype turned up a few times. This chain connects TRBV29-1 to TRBJ2-5, with D possibly TRBD2 on 5 matching bases. Germline values: CDR1 SQVTM, CDR2 ANQGSEA. CDR3 length: 12 amino acids. The ends were cut back, 1 base at V and 5 bases at J, with 8 bases in the middle. CDR3 DNA: TGCAGCGTTGAAGTAGCGCAGGAGACCCAGTACTTC. This sequence encodes CSVEVAQETQYF.

This clonotype was seen at least ten times. The V gene is TRBV20-1, the J gene TRBJ1-1, with 7 positions matching TRBD1. Germline V CDR1 and CDR2: DFQATT, SNEGSKA (reference sequence). V shed 6 bases, J shed 1 base, and the junction held 2 bases outside the gene matches. The CDR3 spans 12 residues. In DNA form, the CDR3 reads TGCAGTGCCTGGGACAGGAACACTGAAGCTTTCTTT. This codes for CSAWDRNTEAFF.

This chain joins TRBV11-2 and TRBJ1-5, with 7 nucleotides matching TRBD1. From germline, CDR1 is SGHAT and CDR2 FQNNGV. This CDR3 is built from 14 residues. With V trimmed by 7 bases and J by 0 bases, 3 bases remained unmatched. CDR3 protein: CASTQGVSNQPQHF. CDR3 coding DNA: TGTGCCAGCACCCAGGGGGTTAGCAATCAGCCCCAGCATTTT.

The V gene is TRBV7-3, the J gene TRBJ1-2; D is undetermined. The length of the CDR3 is 14 residues. The germline V gene encodes CDR1 SGHTA and CDR2 FQGTGA. Trimming removed 1 base at V and 3 bases at J, with 9 bases between. In nucleotides, the CDR3 is TGTGCCAGCAGCTTAATGAACGGGGACTATGGCTACACCTTC. It translates to CASSLMNGDYGYTF.

At least ten counts were recorded for this clonotype. This chain connects TRBV24-1 to TRBJ1-1; 8 bases line up with TRBD1. The V gene end was trimmed by 7 bases and the J gene end by 2 bases; junction bases not matched to a gene: 2. Germline loops: CDR1 KGHDR, CDR2 SFDVKD. This CDR3 region has 13 residues. CDR3 in amino acids: CATRGQVNTEAFF. In nucleotides, the CDR3 is TGTGCCACCAGGGGACAGGTTAACACTGAAGCTTTCTTT.

The chain links TRBV20-1 to TRBJ2-5, with D possibly TRBD2 on 5 matching bases. V dropped 0 bases and J dropped 4 bases, with 12 bases sitting between them. The CDR3 is made up of 14 amino acids. Germline lookup yields CDR1 DFQATT and CDR2 SNEGSKA (reference sequence). CDR3 nucleotide sequence: TGCAGTGCTAGAGACCTTAGCCGGGGAGAGACCCAGTACTTC. It yields the protein CSARDLSRGETQYF.

The chain recombines TRBV9 with TRBJ2-2, with D tentatively TRBD2 (6 bases). Germline values: CDR1 SGDLS, CDR2 YYNGEE. The CDR3 sequence is 18 residues long. Trimming cost V 0 bases and J 4 bases, with 19 bases left between them. The CDR3 nucleotides are TGTGCCAGCAGCGTAGCTACTTGGGCGGGGCGCGGCACCGGGGAGCTGTTTTTT. Translation: CASSVATWAGRGTGELFF.

A remark on this clonotype: At one boundary the junction diverges from the germline segment, which might be a read error. The chain carries TRBV10-3 and TRBJ2-7, with TRBD2 identical over 11 bases. The length of the CDR3 is 14 residues. Per germline, CDR1 ENHRY and CDR2 SYGVKD. CDR3 bases: TGTGCCAGCAGTTTCACTAGCGGGAGCGACGAGCAGTACTTC. As protein: CASSFTSGSDEQYF.

This clonotype was seen only a few times. DNA of the CDR3: TGTGCCAGCACAGGTTCTTCCTACGAGCAGTACTTC. Protein product: CASTGSSYEQYF. This chain connects TRBV12-3 or TRBV12-4 to TRBJ2-7; D is undetermined. Trimming removed 7 bases from V and 1 base from J, with 8 bases in between. This CDR3 region has 12 residues.

The chain recombines TRBV15 with TRBJ2-2, with D possibly matching TRBD1 (6 bases). With 4 bases removed from V and 7 bases from J, the gap between germline ends came to 13 bases. The CDR3 runs to 14 residues. From germline, CDR1 is LNHNV and CDR2 YYDKDF (reference sequence). This CDR3 is CATSTGVSIGELFF. The CDR3 nucleotides read TGTGCCACCAGCACAGGGGTTTCGATCGGGGAGCTGTTTTTT.

The J gene is TRBJ2-2, the V gene TRBV24-1, with no clear D. V lost 4 bases and J 5 bases, leaving 4 bases between the germline ends. The CDR3 sequence is 12 residues long. The germline V gene encodes CDR1 KGHDR and CDR2 SFDVKD. CDR3 protein: CATSERTGELFF. DNA for the CDR3: TGTGCCACCAGTGAACGGACCGGGGAGCTGTTTTTT.

This clonotype was picked up a small number of times. The J gene is TRBJ2-7, the V gene TRBV2; D is uncertain. This CDR3 is built from 13 residues. The germline V gene has CDR1 SNHLY and CDR2 FYNNEI. The V end lost 11 bases, the J end lost 0 bases, and 14 bases lay between the germline ends. CDR3 DNA sequence: TGTGCCGTTCTTATAGACTCCTCCTACGAGCAGTACTTC. Residues: CAVLIDSSYEQYF.

The DNA for the CDR3 is TGTGCCAGCTCACCACCAACGTCCTCTGGGGCCAACGTCCTGACTTTC. Its protein product is CASSPPTSSGANVLTF. The chain has TRBV18 and TRBJ2-6; D is undetermined. Germline CDR1 reads KGHSH; CDR2 reads LQKENI. This CDR3 region has 16 residues. Deletions cut 0 bases from V and 0 bases from J, with 6 bases between.

As to this clonotype: At one end, the junction sequence differs from germline, possibly due to a read error. The chain couples TRBV29-1 to TRBJ1-3; D uncertain. The CDR3 has 12 residues. Germline loops: CDR1 SQVTM, CDR2 ANQGSEA. The CDR3 spells CSVSESGDTIYF. CDR3 DNA sequence: TGCAGCGTTTCGGAATCTGGAGACACCATATATTTT.

This clonotype has just a few counts. The chain employs TRBV24-1 and TRBJ2-2, with TRBD1 as a possible D gene (6 bases). The CDR3 runs 14 residues. Per germline, CDR1 KGHDR and CDR2 SFDVKD. Deletions cut 3 bases from V and 6 bases from J, with 10 bases between. CDR3 bases: TGTGCCACCAGTGATCGTACAGGGTCCGGGGAGCTGTTTTTT. This sequence encodes CATSDRTGSGELFF.

V gene TRBV5-8 combines with J gene TRBJ2-7; D uncertain. Germline V gene data show CDR1 as SGHTS and CDR2 as YDEGEE. V was shortened by 4 bases and J by 4 bases, with 9 bases between the two germline ends. The CDR3 is made up of 12 amino acids. CDR3 sequence: CASSLTQYEQYF. The CDR3 coding sequence is TGTGCCAGCAGCCTCACTCAGTACGAGCAGTACTTC.